A single sample is the source of the 26 T cell receptor beta chains below, sequenced in a study of regulatory T cells in long-lasting Graves disease. The time point denotes: newly diagnosed GD, antithyroid drugs for less than 3 months. PBMC-derived RNA was used for the TCR library. CDR3-region Arm-PCR and iRepertoire HTBI primers produced the TCR beta libraries. Each CDR3 protein is one row after TCRdb ran MiXCR on the multiplex PCR reads. This sample yields hundreds of thousands of distinct CDR3 sequences, of which around 11% are seen a single time; 7.5% to 9% belongs to the top ten. This sample was shared with a second study, whose subject was T cells in Graves' hyperthyroidism and ophthalmopathy.

The input for sequencing was peripheral blood mononuclear cells (PBMCs), taken at new diagnosis, from a patient treated with antithyroid drugs. These TCRs come from a woman aged 30 to 39 with Graves disease.

The V and J genes are TRBV30 and TRBJ1-5; D possibly corresponds to TRBD1 (5 bases). V lost 4 bases and J lost 4, with 17 bases in between. Germline V gives CDR1 GTSNPN, CDR2 SVGIG (reference sequence). The CDR3 sequence is 15 residues long. In DNA form, the CDR3 reads TGTGCCTGGACCTTGGGAACAGGCCGGAATCAGCCCCAGCATTTT. Translated: CAWTLGTGRNQPQHF.

There are many counts of this clonotype. The DNA for the CDR3 is TGTGCCAGCAGAAGTCTGGACTATGGCTACACCTTC. Encoded protein: CASRSLDYGYTF. The chain has TRBV6-1 and TRBJ1-2; no clear D. There are 12 residues in the CDR3. Germline V CDR1 and CDR2: MNHNS, SASEGT. V lost 6 bases and J lost 3, with 8 bases in between.

Note on this clonotype: This may be a read error: a much more frequent sequence differs by one nucleotide. It is likely a read error, because the conserved phenylalanine at the end of the CDR3 is missing. The chain recombines TRBV11-1 with TRBJ2-5; D tentatively reads TRBD1 or TRBD2 (5 bases each). The end of the DNA fits TRBJ2-1 better, so the J call may be wrong. The length of the CDR3 is 12 residues. Looked up from germline, CDR1 is SGHAT and CDR2 is FQDESV (reference sequence). The CDR3 region is CASSLDRDEQFL. DNA for the CDR3: TGTGCCAGCAGCTTAGACCGGGACGAGCAGTTCCTC.

Turning to this clonotype: This may be a read error, as it is one base from a much larger clone. The rearrangement joins TRBV28 to TRBJ2-1, with a tentative D call TRBD1 (6 bases). The V end lost 5 bases, the J end lost 10 bases, and 24 bases lay between the germline ends. Germline CDR1 and CDR2: MDHEN and SYDVKM. The CDR3 runs to 16 residues. The CDR3: CASSPLGQPPDYEQFF. For the CDR3, the DNA is TGTGCCAGCAGTCCCCTCGGACAGCCTCCAGACTACGAGCAGTTCTTC.

This clonotype was picked up many times. The rearrangement uses TRBV11-2 and TRBJ2-7; TRBD1 might be the D (6 bases). Trimming took off 0 bases at V and 4 bases at J, with 13 bases between the two ends. Germline V gene sequence: CDR1 SGHAT, CDR2 FQNNGV. The CDR3 contains 15 residues. Written as DNA, the CDR3 is TGTGCCAGCAGCTTAGAAGGCGGACAGATTTACGAGCAGTACTTC. Protein sequence: CASSLEGGQIYEQYF.

This clonotype was recorded at least ten times. The rearrangement joins TRBV9 to TRBJ1-1; D unclear. Trimming stripped 0 bases from V and 1 base from J, with 7 bases between. Germline V gene data show CDR1 as SGDLS and CDR2 as YYNGEE. The CDR3 is 14 residues long. DNA of the CDR3: TGTGCCAGCAGCGTAGTAATGGGGAACACTGAAGCTTTCTTT. It translates to CASSVVMGNTEAFF.

The rearrangement links TRBV6-2 or TRBV6-3 to TRBJ1-1; 7 bases line up with TRBD1. CDR1 is MNHEY, CDR2 SVGEGT, per germline. J gave up 1 base and V 5 bases, and 10 bases lay outside the gene matches. This CDR3 has 16 residues. Here the CDR3 DNA reads TGTGCCAGCAGTCCCCGCCGGGACAGAAAGAACACTGAAGCTTTCTTT. Its protein is CASSPRRDRKNTEAFF.

This clonotype was seen repeatedly, ten times or more. The chain joins TRBV2 to TRBJ2-1, with 9 bases aligning to TRBD1. J was trimmed by 5 bases and V by 3 bases; bases with no gene match: 5. CDR3 length equals 15 residues. Germline CDR1 SNHLY, CDR2 FYNNEI. The CDR3 DNA is TGTGCCAGCAGTGACAGACAGGGGGTTAACAATGAGCAGTTCTTC. Encoded protein: CASSDRQGVNNEQFF.

This clonotype was found a few times. The CDR3 loop is CASSTTVSYNSPLHF. The CDR3 nucleotides are TGTGCCAGTAGTACGACGGTCTCCTATAATTCACCCCTCCACTTT. The V gene is TRBV19, the J gene TRBJ1-6; D is ambiguous. Between the trimmed V and J ends, which lost 4 bases and 0 bases, there was a span of 7 bases. This CDR3 spans 15 amino acids. Germline CDR1 and CDR2: LNHDA and SQIVND (reference sequence).

This clonotype has just a few counts. The rearrangement uses TRBV19 and TRBJ1-4; D unclear. The ends were cut back, 4 bases at V and 5 bases at J, with 17 bases in the middle. CDR1 is LNHDA, CDR2 SQIVND, per germline (reference sequence). The CDR3 contains 16 residues. The CDR3 loop is CASSNHPGLRNEKLFF. The CDR3 DNA reads as TGTGCCAGTAGTAACCACCCGGGCTTAAGAAATGAAAAACTGTTTTTT.

This clonotype turned up a few times. V and J are TRBV9 and TRBJ2-1; D ambiguous. This CDR3 has 15 amino acids. V lost 3 bases and J 4 bases, leaving 14 bases between the germline ends. The germline V gene has CDR1 SGDLS and CDR2 YYNGEE. This CDR3 reads CASSEPPGGYNEQFF. As DNA, the CDR3 is TGTGCCAGCAGCGAACCCCCCGGCGGATACAATGAGCAGTTCTTC.

This clonotype was detected many times. The V call is TRBV11-2, the J call TRBJ1-2, with 8 bases aligning to TRBD1. The CDR3 is 12 residues long. In germline, CDR1 is SGHAT, CDR2 FQNNGV. Unmatched junction bases numbered 3, after V lost 5 bases and J lost 7 bases. The CDR3 DNA reads as TGTGCCAGCAGCCGGACAGGGTTTGGCTACACCTTC. Translating it yields CASSRTGFGYTF.

Ten or more counts support this clonotype. The CDR3 protein is CASSSLQGSGYEQYF. The CDR3 coding sequence is TGTGCCAGCAGTTCACTACAGGGTTCGGGCTACGAGCAGTACTTC. The chain employs TRBV28 and TRBJ2-7; tentative D call: TRBD1 (6 bases). Germline lookup yields CDR1 MDHEN and CDR2 SYDVKM. This CDR3 region has 15 residues. V shed 4 bases and J shed 3 bases, with 16 bases lying between them.

This clonotype showed up many times. V is TRBV5-1 and J is TRBJ1-2; TRBD1 agrees at 7 bases. The junction had 1 base not matched to a gene; V was cut back by 2 bases and J by 0 bases. The CDR3 covers 14 residues. Germline loops: CDR1 SGHRS, CDR2 YFSETQ. The CDR3 bases are TGCGCCAGCAGCTTTGACAGGGCTAACTATGGCTACACCTTC. Protein: CASSFDRANYGYTF.

The chain is built from TRBV29-1 and TRBJ2-6, with a possible D match to TRBD2 (5 bases). The V and J ends lost 4 bases and 0 bases respectively, with 10 bases between them. The germline gives CDR1 SQVTM, CDR2 ANQGSEA. The CDR3 totals 15 residues. The CDR3 region has the DNA TGCAGCGTTGGGACGGGAAGCTCTGGGGCCAACGTCCTGACTTTC. Protein: CSVGTGSSGANVLTF.

This clonotype was detected ten times or more. The chain has TRBV20-1 and TRBJ1-1; 9 positions agree with TRBD1. V dropped 4 bases and J dropped 0; count of bases not matched to a gene: 3. The CDR3 is 14 amino acids. Germline CDR1 reads DFQATT; CDR2 reads SNEGSKA (reference sequence). CDR3 coding DNA: TGCAGTGCTAAACAGGGGGCCCTGAACACTGAAGCTTTCTTT. Its protein product is CSAKQGALNTEAFF.

V gene TRBV6-2 or TRBV6-3 combines with J gene TRBJ2-3, with D unclear. The J call is in doubt because the DNA end fits TRBJ2-1 better. CDR1 MNHEY and CDR2 SVGEGT come from the germline V gene. The CDR3 extends over 12 amino acids. CDR3 sequence: CASSYERREQFF. For the CDR3, the DNA is TGTGCCAGCAGTTACGAAAGGCGCGAGCAGTTCTTC.

The V call is TRBV10-3, the J call TRBJ1-5; D ambiguous. V was trimmed by 4 bases and J by 0 bases, leaving 4 bases between them. Germline V CDR1 and CDR2: ENHRY, SYGVKD. This CDR3 contains 13 residues. The CDR3 bases are TGTGCCATCAGTGGCGCTAGCAATCAGCCCCAGCATTTT. This gives the protein CAISGASNQPQHF.

The sample holds a few counts of this clonotype. The rearrangement uses TRBV7-2 and TRBJ2-2; TRBD1 or TRBD2 may be the D gene (5 bases each). The CDR3 extends over 19 amino acids. Looked up from germline, CDR1 is SGHTA and CDR2 is FQGNSA. The V and J ends lost 1 base and 5 bases respectively, with 23 bases between them. CDR3 nucleotides: TGTGCCAGCAGCTTAGTCAAGGGGCGGGTAATTCGGTCGACCGGGGAGCTGTTTTTT. This encodes CASSLVKGRVIRSTGELFF.

The chain uses TRBV15 and TRBJ2-7; D is possibly TRBD2 (6 bases). The CDR3 is made up of 22 amino acids. Between the trimmed V and J ends, which lost 2 bases and 5 bases, there was a span of 37 bases. Germline V gives CDR1 LNHNV, CDR2 YYDKDF (reference sequence). CDR3 DNA sequence: TGTGCCACCAGCAGACACCCCCTCTCTGTCAGGGTTGCTGGGACTCCGGAGGACGAGCAGTACTTC. It yields the protein CATSRHPLSVRVAGTPEDEQYF.

Points on this clonotype: This may arise from a read error, as a much more abundant clone is one base away. The gene calls are TRBV7-8 and TRBJ1-4; D gene uncertain. Germline V lookup: CDR1 SGHVS, CDR2 FQNEAQ. Trimming cost V 4 bases and J 11 bases, with 17 bases left between them. The CDR3 runs 14 residues. For the CDR3, the DNA is TGTGCCAGCAGCTACGGACGGGAACTCGAGAAACTGTTTTTT. Translation: CASSYGRELEKLFF.

This clonotype was seen at least ten times. The J gene is TRBJ2-7, the V gene TRBV6-1, with TRBD2 matching over 9 bases. The ends lost 8 bases at V and 4 bases at J; junction bases unmatched: 9. Per the germline V gene, CDR1 is MNHNS and CDR2 is SASEGT. The CDR3 is 14 residues long. The DNA for the CDR3 is TGTGCCAGCGGTCCTAGCGGGAATCGGTACGAGCAGTACTTC. This gives the protein CASGPSGNRYEQYF.

This clonotype has ten or more counts. The CDR3 spells CASSPPRQGGYEQYF. In nucleotides, the CDR3 is TGTGCCAGCAGCCCACCTCGACAGGGGGGCTACGAGCAGTACTTC. The rearrangement joins TRBV7-9 to TRBJ2-7; 9 bases align to TRBD1. The J segment lost 3 bases and the V segment lost 5 bases, leaving 8 bases of the junction unmatched. Germline-derived CDR1 and CDR2 are SEHNR and FQNEAQ (reference sequence). This CDR3 region has 15 residues.

This clonotype was recorded many times. This chain joins TRBV9 and TRBJ1-5, with 7 positions matching TRBD1. The CDR3 sequence is 15 residues long. The V gene end was trimmed by 3 bases and the J gene end by 4 bases; junction bases not matched to a gene: 7. The germline V gene encodes CDR1 SGDLS and CDR2 YYNGEE. DNA of the CDR3: TGTGCCAGCAGCGGGGGGGACAGTAGAAATCAGCCCCAGCATTTT. It translates to CASSGGDSRNQPQHF.

This clonotype was seen many times. The chain has TRBV12-3 or TRBV12-4 and TRBJ1-1, with unresolved D. Trimming shortened V by 2 bases and J by 0 bases, and 13 bases separated the two germline ends. The CDR3 is 16 amino acids. The CDR3: CASSLNGGLMNTEAFF. CDR3 bases: TGTGCCAGCAGTTTAAATGGAGGGCTGATGAACACTGAAGCTTTCTTT.

With regard to this clonotype: A much larger clone lies a single base off, so this may be a read error. The CDR3 carries no conserved terminal phenylalanine or tryptophan, so it likely arises from a read error. This chain uses TRBV9 with TRBJ2-7; D gene ambiguous. The germline V and J ends were trimmed by 0 bases and 6 bases, with 16 bases remaining between them. This CDR3 has 15 amino acids. The germline V gene has CDR1 SGDLS and CDR2 YYNGEE. The CDR3 DNA sequence: TGTGCCAGCAGCGTAGATCTGCGACCGCCCGGCGAGCAGTACTTG. Its translation is CASSVDLRPPGEQYL.